What follows are 24 T cell receptor beta chains derived from one specimen sequenced in a study of somatic mutations in cytotoxic T cells in rheumatoid arthritis. The assay was immunoSEQ multiplex PCR, and TCRdb's table has in-frame clones only and misses some. Among 25,000 to 30,000 clones listed, about 81% were seen once. What was sequenced was CD8+ T cells sorted from blood. Every receptor here comes from a middle-aged man in good health.

The chain links TRBV10-3 to TRBJ1-1; TRBD1 might be the D (6 bases). This CDR3 is 13 amino acids long. V was pared by 0 bases and J by 7 bases, with 9 bases between. Looked up from germline, CDR1 is ENHRY and CDR2 is SYGVKD. Here the CDR3 reads CAISESGALEAFF. In nucleotides, the CDR3 is TGTGCCATCAGTGAGTCGGGGGCCCTTGAAGCTTTCTTT.

V gene TRBV10-3 combines with J gene TRBJ2-2; D not certain. The V and J ends lost 0 bases and 6 bases respectively, with 5 bases between them. The CDR3 is made up of 13 amino acids. The V gene's germline CDR1 is ENHRY and CDR2 SYGVKD. The CDR3 loop is CAISESRAGELFF. The CDR3 bases are TGTGCCATCAGTGAGTCAAGGGCCGGGGAGCTGTTTTTT.

There are a few counts of this clone. J is TRBJ2-7 and V is TRBV5-1, with 8 bases aligning to TRBD2. The CDR3 length is 14 residues. Germline assignment: CDR1 SGHRS and CDR2 YFSETQ. J lost 2 bases, V lost 2 bases, and 3 bases had no gene match. CDR3 loop: CASSLAGLAYEQYF. The CDR3 nucleotides read TGCGCCAGCAGCTTAGCGGGACTAGCCTACGAGCAGTACTTC.

This chain links TRBV28 with TRBJ2-5; D could derive from TRBD1 or TRBD2 (6 bases each). Trimming cost V 5 bases and J 5 bases, with 24 bases left between them. Germline CDR1 and CDR2: MDHEN and SYDVKM. The CDR3 is 17 residues long. The chain's CDR3 is CASSTDHGGEGGETQYF. DNA of the CDR3: TGTGCCAGCAGTACCGACCACGGGGGCGAGGGTGGTGAGACCCAGTACTTC.

This chain connects TRBV11-2 to TRBJ2-1; TRBD2 matches 8 bases. The germline CDR1 and CDR2 sequences are SGHAT and FQNNGV. V dropped 5 bases and J dropped 7; count of bases not matched to a gene: 16. The CDR3 sequence is 17 residues long. Written as DNA, the CDR3 is TGTGCCAGCAGCCCACGCGCGGGGGGCGGGAGTTGGAATGAGCAGTTCTTC. It translates to CASSPRAGGGSWNEQFF.

This chain connects TRBV5-6 to TRBJ2-2; D not resolved. The CDR3 totals 12 residues. CDR1 SGHDT and CDR2 YYEEEE come from the germline V gene. V gave up 3 bases and J gave up 3 bases, with 3 bases separating them. The CDR3 protein is CASSSYTGELFF. Written as DNA, the CDR3 is TGTGCCAGCAGCTCCTACACCGGGGAGCTGTTTTTT.

The rearrangement joins TRBV7-9 to TRBJ1-2; 8 bases match TRBD1. The CDR3 is made up of 17 amino acids. The J segment lost 0 bases and the V segment lost 5 bases, leaving 11 bases of the junction unmatched. In germline, CDR1 is SEHNR, CDR2 FQNEAQ (reference sequence). For the CDR3, the DNA is TGTGCCAGCAGCCCCGACAGGGGCATAAGTCCTAACTATGGCTACACCTTC. Protein product: CASSPDRGISPNYGYTF.

The V call is TRBV9, the J call TRBJ2-7, with D possibly being TRBD2 (6 bases). V lost 3 bases, J lost 7 bases, and 17 bases lay in between. From germline, CDR1 is SGDLS and CDR2 YYNGEE. The CDR3 consists of 14 residues. The CDR3 sequence: CASSARDLVGEQYF. In DNA, the CDR3 is TGTGCCAGCAGCGCGCGGGACTTGGTTGGGGAGCAGTACTTC.

J is TRBJ1-2 and V is TRBV11-2, with 7 bases identical to TRBD1. The CDR3 consists of 15 residues. The V and J ends lost 0 bases and 4 bases, in that order; junction bases with no gene match: 5. The germline CDR1 and CDR2 sequences are SGHAT and FQNNGV. CDR3 loop: CASSLEHRGTYGYTF. Written as DNA, the CDR3 is TGTGCCAGCAGCTTAGAACACAGGGGCACCTATGGCTACACCTTC.

The chain combines TRBV6-6 with TRBJ1-2; perhaps TRBD1 as D (5 bases). Germline V CDR1 and CDR2: MNHNY, SVGAGI (reference sequence). V was pared by 0 bases and J by 8 bases, with 19 bases between. The CDR3 length is 16 residues. The CDR3: CASSYSGEGPRRGYTF. The CDR3 DNA reads as TGTGCCAGCAGTTACTCGGGGGAGGGACCAAGACGGGGCTACACCTTC.

There are a few counts of this clone. The CDR3 nucleotides are TGTGCCAGCAGCCCCACGTTAGCGGATAGCTCCTACGAGCAGTACTTC. Translating gives CASSPTLADSSYEQYF. This chain uses TRBV7-9 with TRBJ2-7, with TRBD2 as a possible D gene (6 bases). With 5 bases removed from V and 0 bases from J, the gap between germline ends came to 17 bases. The CDR3 is 16 amino acids. Germline CDR1 is SEHNR and CDR2 is FQNEAQ (reference sequence).

As DNA, the CDR3 is TGTGCCAGCAGCTGGCCCCCAGAGGGGTCCTACAATGAGCAGTTCTTC. Its protein is CASSWPPEGSYNEQFF. This chain uses TRBV7-2 with TRBJ2-1; tentatively, D is TRBD1 or TRBD2 (5 bases each). The CDR3 runs to 16 residues. Looked up from germline, CDR1 is SGHTA and CDR2 is FQGNSA. The ends were cut back, 4 bases at V and 1 base at J, with 14 bases in the middle.

This clone appeared a few times. The chain is built from TRBV10-1 and TRBJ2-7, with 7 bases aligning to TRBD2. This CDR3 has 14 amino acids. In germline, CDR1 is WNHNN, CDR2 SYGVQD (reference sequence). After removal of 2 bases from V and 2 bases from J, the junction contained 3 bases not matched to a gene. The CDR3 nucleotides are TGCGCCAGCAGTGAGGGCGGGAGCCCCTACGAGCAGTACTTC. This translates into CASSEGGSPYEQYF.

The gene calls are TRBV11-2 and TRBJ2-1; the D gene could be TRBD1 or TRBD2 (5 bases each). V gave up 1 base and J gave up 6 bases, with 16 bases separating them. This CDR3 has 16 residues. The germline gives CDR1 SGHAT, CDR2 FQNNGV. The CDR3, as DNA: TGTGCCAGCAGCTTAGCGAAGGGGACCAATCCCAATGAGCAGTTCTTC. It translates to CASSLAKGTNPNEQFF.

This clone was found a few times. The V gene is TRBV5-4, the J gene TRBJ1-3, with D tentatively TRBD1 (6 bases). Trimming removed 2 bases from V and 3 bases from J, with 21 bases in between. CDR3 length: 18 amino acids. CDR1 and CDR2 (germline): SGHNT, YYREEE (reference sequence). As DNA, the CDR3 is TGTGCCAGCAGCTTTGTTCTGGGGGCACTAGATGATGGAAACACCATATATTTT. Translation: CASSFVLGALDDGNTIYF.

V usage is TRBV13 and J usage is TRBJ2-7; D unresolved. Germline CDR1 and CDR2: PRHDT and FYEKMQ (reference sequence). V was clipped by 3 bases and J by 6 bases, with 15 bases between them. The CDR3 spans 14 residues. The CDR3 coding sequence is TGTGCCAGCAGCTTGAGACCGACCCTCTTCGAGCAGTACTTC. Amino acids: CASSLRPTLFEQYF.

V usage is TRBV4-2 and J usage is TRBJ1-2, with TRBD1 as a possible D gene (6 bases). Germline V gives CDR1 LGHNA, CDR2 YNFKEQ. The CDR3 is 13 residues long. V was clipped by 0 bases and J by 8 bases, with 10 bases between them. The CDR3 region has the DNA TGTGCCAGCAGCCAAGAAGGGGGTACAGGCTACACCTTC. Translation gives CASSQEGGTGYTF.

This clone was recorded only once. The chain carries TRBV6-7 and TRBJ2-2; D may be TRBD2 (5 bases). TRBV6-7 is identified as an open reading frame with a role that is uncertain. The CDR3 runs to 16 residues. Trimming took off 6 bases at V and 5 bases at J, with 19 bases between the two ends. DNA of the CDR3: TGTGCCAGCAGCCCCCCCACGGGAAGCTTAACCGGGGAGCTGTTTTTT. Translation gives CASSPPTGSLTGELFF.

V gene TRBV5-4 combines with J gene TRBJ2-7; 9 bases map to TRBD2. J lost 1 base, V lost 1 base, and 6 bases had no gene match. CDR1 is SGHNT, CDR2 YYREEE, per germline (reference sequence). The CDR3 runs to 16 residues. Written as DNA, the CDR3 is TGTGCCAGCAGCTTGAAGCGGGAGGTTCCGTCCTACGAGCAGTACTTC. This translates into CASSLKREVPSYEQYF.

The chain has TRBV28 and TRBJ1-1; perhaps TRBD1 as D (5 bases). CDR3 length equals 17 residues. V was cut by 2 bases and J by 1 base, with 17 bases left in between. CDR1 and CDR2 from the germline V gene are MDHEN and SYDVKM. The CDR3 DNA is TGTGCCAGCAGTTTAGAGCGCGGACAACCCCAGAACACTGAAGCTTTCTTT. This encodes CASSLERGQPQNTEAFF.

Details on this clone: At the DNA level, this CDR3 is encoded by other sequences in the same sample as well. CDR3 DNA sequence: TGTGCCAGCAGCGTAGCCGGGACTCCGACCTACGAGCAGTACTTC. It encodes CASSVAGTPTYEQYF. The chain couples TRBV9 to TRBJ2-7; D is possibly TRBD2 (6 bases). Per germline, CDR1 SGDLS and CDR2 YYNGEE. The CDR3 is 15 amino acids. V lost 0 bases and J 2 bases, leaving 12 bases between the germline ends.

The gene calls are TRBV4-1 and TRBJ2-6; possibly TRBD1 or TRBD2 for D (6 bases each). This CDR3 contains 16 residues. CDR1 is MGHRA, CDR2 YSYEKL, per germline. Trimming removed 3 bases at V and 3 bases at J, with 12 bases between. CDR3 DNA: TGCGCCAGCAGCCAGGCCGAGGGGGGTGGGGCCAACGTCCTGACTTTC. It encodes CASSQAEGGGANVLTF.

This rearrangement joins TRBV11-1 to TRBJ2-3; no reliable D call. The CDR3 sequence is 13 residues long. V gave up 2 bases and J gave up 1 base, with 4 bases separating them. Germline V gene sequence: CDR1 SGHAT, CDR2 FQDESV (reference sequence). CDR3 bases: TGTGCCAGCAGCTTACGACGCACAGATACGCAGTATTTT. Translation gives CASSLRRTDTQYF.

This clone was seen a handful of times. V usage is TRBV19 and J usage is TRBJ2-2, with D possibly TRBD1 on 6 matching bases. Germline-derived CDR1 and CDR2 are LNHDA and SQIVND (reference sequence). The CDR3 is 14 residues long. Trimming shortened V by 6 bases and J by 3 bases, and 11 bases separated the two germline ends. The CDR3: CASRSQGYTGELFF. CDR3 DNA sequence: TGTGCCAGTAGGTCACAGGGCTACACCGGGGAGCTGTTTTTT.